This T cell receptor (beta chain) was identified during a study of shared clonotypes between healthy human individuals. Germline CDR1 and CDR2: SNHLY and FYNNEI. The CDR3 spans 14 amino acids, including both terminal residues. This clone was found once. The antigen is unknown. The limits of the CDR3 on the DNA are not certain, so only TCRdb's listed CDR3 is given. Repertoires were generated with immunoSEQ multiplex PCR, while TCRdb's copy carries only in-frame clones and drops some. This sample has under 1,100,000 clones, with 65% to 75% found just once. Findings and limits, study-wide: A handful of donors showed sharing of around 5% of naive CD4 clonotypes. Larger estimated richness was generally recorded for naive subsets relative to memory subsets.

The sample was memory CD4+ T cells sorted from blood. Subset denoted: CD45RA-negative fraction. The origin of this receptor is a man aged 18 to 29 in good health. The genes are TRBV2 and TRBJ1-4; whether TRBD1, the table's D call, matches the DNA was not checked. The CDR3 spells CASILDRIQEKLFF.